The present T cell receptor (beta chain) was sequenced within a study of T cells in Graves' hyperthyroidism and ophthalmopathy. Study conclusions and caveats: Most thyroid clonotypes that were expanded above 0.001 also turned up in blood.

At least 3 on the Clinical Activity Score was recorded for ophthalmopathy patients, who also had NOSPECS grade at least 4 and duration under 3 months. Clinical symptoms, serum thyroxine and TRAb, thyroid ultrasound and orbital computed tomography were used for the diagnoses. PBMCs were sourced from approximately 9.3 ml fresh peripheral blood. With respect to this clonotype: Its specificity is not known.

RNA transcripts served as the template for amplifying TCR beta CDR3 regions. Initially, a first-round RT-PCR of the TCR CDR3 employed the HTBI primer set. MiXCR, run by TCRdb on the multiplex PCR reads, gives a single entry per CDR3 protein. The sample has around 600,000 distinct CDR3 sequences, 13% to 15% seen once. The J segment lost 9 bases and the V segment lost 4 bases, leaving 10 bases of the junction unmatched. This CDR3 has 16 residues. The germline V gene encodes CDR1 SGHRS and CDR2 YFSETQ. The clonotype was recovered from a woman aged 45-65 years with Graves' ophthalmopathy. V gene TRBV5-1 combines with J gene TRBJ2-1; TRBD2 matches 13 bases. The sequenced material came from blood. CDR3 DNA: TGCGCCAGCAGCCCCACCGGGACTAGCGGGGTTGGTGAGCAGTTCTTC. This translates into CASSPTGTSGVGEQFF.